Sequencing of this T cell receptor beta chain was carried out in a study of blood T cell repertoires in COVID-19. Study as a whole: COVID-19 samples from acute and convalescent phases originated in the United States, Italy and Spain.

The table came from immunoSEQ multiplex PCR; TCRdb's copy has only in-frame clones and leaves some out. The sample consists of around 300,000 clones, 89% of them appearing once. The study assigned cohorts using participant-reported clinical history. Recovered status in Cohort 3 required two negative PCRs, clearance, or symptom resolution. Germline loops: CDR1 ENHRY, CDR2 SYGVKD. V gave up 5 bases and J gave up 7 bases, with 14 bases separating them. This CDR3 spans 13 amino acids. Sequencing was done on a sample of PBMCs or T cells enriched from blood (not recorded which). This clonotype was obtained from a woman in her sixties or seventies who had recovered from COVID-19. J is TRBJ1-1 and V is TRBV10-3; tentative D call: TRBD1 (6 bases). CDR3 protein: CAISPGQRNEAFF. The CDR3 DNA reads TGTGCCATCAGTCCGGGACAAAGAAATGAAGCTTTCTTT.